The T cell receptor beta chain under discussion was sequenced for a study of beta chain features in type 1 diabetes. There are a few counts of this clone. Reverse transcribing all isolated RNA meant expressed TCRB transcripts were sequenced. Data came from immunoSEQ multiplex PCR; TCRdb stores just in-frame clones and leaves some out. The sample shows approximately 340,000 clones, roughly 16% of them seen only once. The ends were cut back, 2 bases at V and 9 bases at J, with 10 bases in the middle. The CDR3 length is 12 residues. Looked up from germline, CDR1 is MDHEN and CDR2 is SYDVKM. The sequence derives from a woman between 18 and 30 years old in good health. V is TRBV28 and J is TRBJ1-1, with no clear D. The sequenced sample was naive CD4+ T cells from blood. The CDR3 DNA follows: TGTGCCAGCAGTTTAGGGTTGAGGAAAGCTTTCTTT. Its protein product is CASSLGLRKAFF.